The 8 T cell receptor beta chains in this list originate from one sample, sequenced in a study of CD8+CD57+ T cells in acquired aplastic anemia. All patients picked for sequencing had shown, by flow cytometry, an expansion of CD8+CD57+ cells. CDR3 and TCR beta VDJ profiling relied on genomic DNA as the template. TCRdb independently ran MiXCR on the reads; one entry per CDR3 protein. The sample holds around 170,000 distinct CDR3 sequences; approximately 48% are singletons and the top ten take 8% to 10%. The sample was sorted CD4+, CD8+, or CD8+CD57+ T cells (not recorded which) from PBMCs. These receptors all come from a human donor with aplastic anemia.

J is TRBJ2-7 and V is TRBV7-9; D possibly corresponds to TRBD2 (5 bases). Germline CDR1 is SEHNR and CDR2 is FQNEAQ (reference sequence). Trimming pared 1 base from V and 2 bases from J, leaving 9 bases between. The CDR3 loop spans 14 amino acids. DNA of the CDR3: TGTGCCAGCAGCTTAGTAGCGTCCACCTACGAGCAGTACTTC. This encodes CASSLVASTYEQYF.

The rearrangement uses TRBV2 and TRBJ2-5; D is uncertain. Germline values: CDR1 SNHLY, CDR2 FYNNEI. The CDR3 has 12 amino acids. V gave up 6 bases and J gave up 0 bases, with 5 bases separating them. The CDR3 loop reads CASREYQETQYF. The CDR3 nucleotides read TGTGCCAGCAGGGAATACCAAGAGACCCAGTACTTC.

The rearrangement uses TRBV19 and TRBJ2-7; tentatively, D is TRBD2 (5 bases). With 1 base removed from V and 3 bases from J, the gap between germline ends came to 10 bases. Germline-derived CDR1 and CDR2 are LNHDA and SQIVND (reference sequence). The CDR3 runs to 14 residues. The CDR3 DNA is TGTGCCAGTAGTATAGGAGGGAATTACTACGAGCAGTACTTC. As protein: CASSIGGNYYEQYF.

This clonotype was seen just once. The chain uses TRBV24-1 and TRBJ2-1; no clear D gene. V lost 3 bases, J lost 9 bases, and 8 bases lay in between. The CDR3 is 12 amino acids. Germline V lookup: CDR1 KGHDR, CDR2 SFDVKD. The CDR3 DNA is TGTGCCACCAGTGATCAGACATCTGAGCAGTTCTTC. Amino acids: CATSDQTSEQFF.

V is TRBV6-1 and J is TRBJ1-6, with a weak D call TRBD1 (5 bases). Per germline, CDR1 MNHNS and CDR2 SASEGT. The CDR3 covers 16 residues. The V end was cut by 9 bases, the J end by 0 bases, with 15 bases between. CDR3 sequence (DNA): TGTGCCAGGTGGGACGGGGTGAGCTCCTATAATTCACCCCTCCACTTT. This encodes CARWDGVSSYNSPLHF.

In regard to this clonotype: This clone may be a read error of a much larger clone one base away. V usage is TRBV11-2 and J usage is TRBJ2-3; 9 bases align to TRBD2. Germline CDR1 SGHAT, CDR2 FQNNGV. The CDR3 is 16 amino acids. CDR3 region: CASSLALAGNTVTQYF. As DNA, the CDR3 is TGTGCCAGCAGCTTAGCTCTAGCGGGGAACACAGTTACGCAGTATTTT.

The V and J genes are TRBV30 and TRBJ2-7; TRBD2 aligns across 14 bases. This CDR3 is built from 16 residues. J lost 4 bases, V lost 0 bases, and 5 bases had no gene match. The germline gives CDR1 GTSNPN, CDR2 SVGIG (reference sequence). As DNA, the CDR3 is TGTGCCTGGAGTGTACACGGGACTAGCGGGAGTTACGAGCAGTACTTC. Translating gives CAWSVHGTSGSYEQYF.

The V call is TRBV6-2 or TRBV6-3, the J call TRBJ2-1; D remains ambiguous. Germline-derived CDR1 and CDR2 are MNHEY and SVGEGT. Deletions cut 2 bases from V and 15 bases from J, with 11 bases between. The CDR3 sequence is 11 residues long. This chain's CDR3 is CASSYGISPFF. CDR3 bases: TGTGCCAGCAGTTACGGGATTTCCCCGTTCTTC.